This T cell receptor (beta chain) is drawn from a study of T cells in Graves' hyperthyroidism and ophthalmopathy. Trimming shortened V by 6 bases and J by 3 bases, and 15 bases separated the two germline ends. Germline-derived CDR1 and CDR2 are MDHEN and SYDVKM. The CDR3 has 15 amino acids. This clonotype was seen ten or more times. RNA transcripts yielded amplified TCR beta CDR3 regions. When the TCR CDR3 underwent first-round RT-PCR, the HTBI primer set was used. TCRdb reprocessed the multiplex PCR reads with MiXCR, giving one entry per CDR3 protein. The table includes 250,000 to 300,000 distinct CDR3 sequences, 13% detected once.

V usage is TRBV28 and J usage is TRBJ1-3; perhaps TRBD1 as D (5 bases). This TCR was recovered from a woman aged 30 to 39 with Graves' hyperthyroidism that later progressed to Graves' ophthalmopathy. The sample was blood. CDR3 protein: CASRSPGPLGNTIYF. The CDR3 DNA follows: TGTGCCAGCAGATCGCCGGGACCGCTTGGAAACACCATATATTTT.